This is a list of T cell receptor beta chains from one sample in a study of response to subunit inactivated influenza vaccine. TCRdb reanalysed the RT-PCR reads using MiXCR and keeps one entry per CDR3 protein. The sample contains 300,000 to 350,000 distinct CDR3 sequences, about a fifth of which appear only once. The specimen comprised PBMCs from blood, sampled 21 months after vaccination. The receptors stem from a man aged 45 to 75 who received an inactivated influenza vaccine. CDR3s include the opening cysteine and the closing phenylalanine or tryptophan. Each record gives: D gene, V gene, CDR3 protein. A D gene is named only where the DNA matches it firmly.

.	TRBV4-1	CASSQVSDNTEAFF
.	TRBV30	CAWSAWNTEAFF
TRBD1	TRBV12-3/TRBV12-4	CASFQRGGQTASAFF
.	TRBV15	CATSREGQENQPQHF
.	TRBV6-1	CASTPRKTSTDTQYF
.	TRBV7-8	CASGIGQPTNYGYTF
.	TRBV3-1	CASSQGLIGTREQYF
TRBD1	TRBV6-5	CASSYSDRPNYGYTF
.	TRBV15	CATSPSGNTEAFF
.	TRBV6-2/TRBV6-3	CASSYSTAWGPPYNEQFF
TRBD1	TRBV6-1	CASIIGGQGNQPQHF
TRBD2	TRBV28	CASNLSGGYEQYF
.	TRBV11-1	CASSLAQARPYEQYF
TRBD1	TRBV6-5	CASSYGTGFRSPLHF
.	TRBV11-2	CASSLGPEGHTIYF
TRBD1	TRBV5-6	CASSFWSGGGNQPQHF
TRBD1	TRBV7-2	CASSPGQGTSDTQYF
.	TRBV5-1	CASSLDGFSYEQYF
TRBD2	TRBV20-1	CSARFSGRVYNEQFF
.	TRBV11-2	CASSPMRGVQETQYF
.	TRBV12-3/TRBV12-4	CASRLRENTEAFF
.	TRBV2	CASSDAGASYNEQLF
.	TRBV20-1	CSAKQGSYTEAFF
.	TRBV10-3	CAISGTWTAAGSTDTQYF
TRBD1	TRBV12-3/TRBV12-4	CASSPTGTGGTGELFF
.	TRBV10-3	CATGTGNEQFF
.	TRBV30	CAWSVGGDTIYF
TRBD1	TRBV20-1	CSASRGLPTNEKLFF
TRBD1	TRBV4-3	CASSQVGTGVGGNEQFF
TRBD1	TRBV10-3	CAISGNGTALYEQYF
.	TRBV4-3	CASSFVATGGTGELFF
.	TRBV15	CATSSRVSYNSPLHF
.	TRBV28	CASRAGRSGNTIYF
TRBD1	TRBV16	CASSRPGQGYNEQFF
.	TRBV7-9	CASSYEGSAYGYTF
.	TRBV7-2	CASSKTATNEKLFF
TRBD2	TRBV29-1	CSVDTSGSSYNEQFF
.	TRBV28	CASSYRVGARQETQYF
TRBD1	TRBV7-2	CASSLSGQRNTIYF
.	TRBV21-1	CAPPGQPNYGYTF